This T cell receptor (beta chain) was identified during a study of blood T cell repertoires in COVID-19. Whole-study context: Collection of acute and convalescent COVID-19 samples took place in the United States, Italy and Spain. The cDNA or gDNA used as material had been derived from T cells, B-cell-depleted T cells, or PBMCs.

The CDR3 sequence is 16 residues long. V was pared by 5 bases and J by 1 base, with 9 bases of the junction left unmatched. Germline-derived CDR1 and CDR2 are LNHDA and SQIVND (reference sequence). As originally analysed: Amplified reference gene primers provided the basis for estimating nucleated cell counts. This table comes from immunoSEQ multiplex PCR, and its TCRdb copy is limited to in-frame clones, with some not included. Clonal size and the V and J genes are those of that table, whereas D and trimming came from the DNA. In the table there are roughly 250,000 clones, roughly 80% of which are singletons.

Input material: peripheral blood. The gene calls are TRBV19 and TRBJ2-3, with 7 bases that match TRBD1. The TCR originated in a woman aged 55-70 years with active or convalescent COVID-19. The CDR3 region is CASSRTGASRTDTQYF. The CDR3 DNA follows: TGTGCCAGTAGTCGCACAGGGGCCAGCCGCACAGATACGCAGTATTTT.